This record concerns one T cell receptor beta chain sequence. The CDR3 sequence is 14 residues long. V shed 5 bases and J 1 base; nucleotides not matched to a gene: 5. Germline V gene lookup returns CDR1 SGHVS and CDR2 FQNEAQ. The assay was immunoSEQ multiplex PCR, and TCRdb's table has in-frame clones only and misses some. The sample has 90,000 or so clones, 75% to 95% seen once; the top ten hold 2.6%. The entry originates in a study of OX40 agonist ivuxolimab in advanced cancers. This specimen was CD4+ or CD8+ T cells sorted from blood, taken in a trial of the OX40 agonist ivuxolimab. The gene calls are TRBV7-8 and TRBJ2-7; 7 nucleotides align to TRBD1. This sequence originates from an adult with an advanced solid tumor such as melanoma, head and neck, liver or kidney cancer. The CDR3 coding sequence is TGTGCCAGCAGCAGCCGGGACAGATCCTACGAGCAGTACTTC. This gives the protein CASSSRDRSYEQYF.